The T cell receptor beta chain described here comes from a study of T cells after yellow fever vaccination (dated by TCRdb to the late 2010s). General notes on the study: The SMART-Seq v4 Ultra Low Input RNA kit was used to prepare libraries from fractions with low cell numbers. Bulk PBMC replicates and cell subsets were isolated from blood drawn at multiple timepoints before and after both primary and secondary immunization. To track T-cell clones before and after primary and booster YFV17D yellow fever vaccination, bulk TCR alpha and beta repertoires were sequenced longitudinally. Two healthy male donors, one aged 18 to 29 and one aged 30 to 40 years, made up the cohort. General findings and caveats noted by the study authors: Computational filtering was needed because FACS-sorted repertoires could contain abundant contaminating clonotypes from the bulk population. Most clones expanded after primary vaccination were re-detected after the booster (around 96% of CD4 and around 88% of CD8), suggesting broad memory maintenance. Compared with the primary T-cell response, the secondary T-cell response was weaker but faster, peaking on day 5 rather than day 15. A small share of clonotypes occurred in both CD4 and CD8 compartments, likely arising from convergent recombination. The study included only a couple of donors, which limits how far the findings can be generalized.

This clonotype was seen at least ten times. Its target antigen remains unknown. Base qualities were left out, and no much larger clone turns up one base away. TCR cDNA was made using 5'RACE template switching, a step that added a universal primer site and unique molecular identifiers. Priming of cDNA synthesis was performed from both the TCR alpha and TCR beta constant segments. Library amplification used two PCR steps, and the second PCR step added sample barcodes and sequencing adapters. Sequencing of libraries was done on Illumina HiSeq 2500 (2x100 bp) or NovaSeq (2x150 bp). The authors' pipeline ran thus. MIGEC was used to demultiplex reads and collapse the reads into UMI consensus sequences, and MiXCR was used for V(D)J alignment. Using edgeR on replicate PBMC samples, clonotypes were called vaccine-responding if FDR was below 0.01 and the log2 fold change was above 5 up to day 15. Each bulk clonotype received a CD4 or CD8 identity based on whether the sequenced CD4 or CD8 repertoire contained that clonotype at higher abundance. The public reads were quality trimmed at Q25 with fastp and then assembled into clones with MiXCR by TCRdb, keeping productive beta chains. Rows are combined by CDR3 protein, so each entry shows the most common genes and DNA. Clone size and V and J calls follow TCRdb, not the original study. The sample records 400,000 or so distinct CDR3 sequences, around a tenth of which are singletons. Around 18% of the sample rests with the top ten.

The V and J ends are trimmed by 5 bases and 6 bases, leaving 8 bases between them. Including the terminal cysteine and phenylalanine, the CDR3 comprises 13 residues. The read is trimmed to its CDR3 DNA, 39 bases read in frame from base 1. The treatment or condition label, read with the paper, signifies: live attenuated yellow fever vaccine strain. Two biological replicates of bulk PBMCs were collected at each blood-draw timepoint. PBMCs were isolated from peripheral blood using a standard Ficoll-Paque protocol. RNA was extracted with TriZol from bulk PBMCs, CD4 and CD8 fractions, and dextramer-positive and dextramer-negative fractions.

The clonotype comes from a man aged 18 to 35 who received the YFV17D yellow fever vaccine. The input for sequencing was PBMCs, taken on the day of the first yellow fever vaccination. Recombination linked TRBV12-3 or TRBV12-4 to TRBJ2-6, with the D segment identity uncertain. This receptor carries the CDR3 CASSPESANVLTF. The bases are TGTGCCAGCAGTCCGGAGTCGGCCAACGTCCTGACTTTC.